This TCR beta chain was profiled in a study of Siglec-9 on CD8 T cells in melanoma. Study-wide results and limits: An effector memory CD8+ subset marked by Siglec-9 reportedly appeared to gather in melanoma.

Repertoires were generated with immunoSEQ multiplex PCR, while TCRdb's copy carries only in-frame clones and drops some. The repertoire includes 30,000 to 45,000 clones, 65% to 85% of them detected once, and more than 1.5% sits in the top ten. Concerning this clone itself: What it binds is not known.

V dropped 3 bases and J dropped 0; count of bases not matched to a gene: 8. Germline CDR1 reads SGHKS; CDR2 reads YYEKEE (reference sequence). This CDR3 is built from 17 residues. The origin of this receptor is a human donor in good health. The sequenced material came from Siglec-9- CD8+ T cells sorted from blood. This chain connects TRBV5-5 to TRBJ1-1, with 10 bases that match TRBD1. For the CDR3, the DNA is TGTGCCAGCAGCTACCGGGACAGGGGCTTCATGAACACTGAAGCTTTCTTT. Translation: CASSYRDRGFMNTEAFF.